Presented here are 9 T cell receptor beta chains from one specimen sequenced in a study of T cells expressing NK-cell markers. TCRdb reanalyzed the 5' RACE reads, giving one entry per CDR3 protein sequence and no DNA. This repertoire includes over 150,000 distinct CDR3 sequences. Sequenced input: blood T cells: a sorted CD56 or NKG2C T cell subset, CD4+ or CD8+ T cells, or bulk PBMC T cells (not recorded which). These receptors were collected from a woman between 45 and 60 years old in good health.

The rearrangement joins TRBV10-2 to TRBJ2-3; absent DNA, TCRdb's TRBD1 call cannot be checked. The CDR3 sequence is 15 residues long. Germline CDR1 is WSHSY and CDR2 is SAAADI. The CDR3 spells CASSERDRSTDTQYF.

V is TRBV27 and J is TRBJ2-3; TCRdb's assignment of TRBD2 cannot be checked, as there is no DNA. CDR1 and CDR2 from the germline V gene are MNHEY and SMNVEV (reference sequence). CDR3 length equals 16 residues. CDR3 region: CASSPTLAGRPDTQYF.

The chain recombines TRBV7-8 with TRBJ1-2; the D gene TCRdb calls, TRBD1, cannot be checked with no DNA. The CDR3 has 17 amino acids. Germline V gene lookup returns CDR1 SGHVS and CDR2 FQNEAQ. The CDR3 reads CASSPRMGVFGDSGYTF.

The chain is built from TRBV7-9 and TRBJ2-2; the D call from TCRdb, TRBD2, cannot be confirmed without DNA. Germline-derived CDR1 and CDR2 are SEHNR and FQNEAQ (reference sequence). The CDR3 is 18 amino acids. The CDR3 protein is CASSSPLEGGTNTGELFF.

The rearrangement uses TRBV10-3 and TRBJ1-5. The CDR3 spans 14 residues. CDR1 ENHRY and CDR2 SYGVKD come from the germline V gene. This CDR3 reads CAISEPDRNQPQHF.

The chain uses TRBV29-1 and TRBJ2-7; as DNA is missing, the TRBD1 call by TCRdb cannot be tested. CDR3 length equals 13 residues. Germline CDR1 reads SQVTM; CDR2 reads ANQGSEA. CDR3 sequence: CSVDTGTSYEQYF.

This rearrangement joins TRBV28 to TRBJ2-5. Looked up from germline, CDR1 is MDHEN and CDR2 is SYDVKM. The CDR3 loop spans 14 amino acids. This CDR3 is CASTQWAGTETQYF.

The chain links TRBV12-5 to TRBJ2-1; absent DNA, TCRdb's TRBD2 call cannot be checked. Germline V gene sequence: CDR1 LGHNT, CDR2 FRNRAP. This CDR3 has 13 amino acids. CDR3 region: CASAGGRGNEQFF. The complete variable domain, with remaining parts taken from reference TRBV12-5 and TRBJ2-1, reads DARVTQTPRHKVTEMGQEVTMRCQPILGHNTVFWYRQTMMQGLELLAYFRNRAPLDDSGMPKDRFSAEMPDATLATLKIQPSEPRDSAVYFCASAGGRGNEQFFGPGTRLTVL.

This chain uses TRBV4-1 with TRBJ1-1; TCRdb's D call of TRBD1 is untestable without DNA. This CDR3 comprises 18 residues. Per germline, CDR1 MGHRA and CDR2 YSYEKL. CDR3 sequence reads: CASSPIPTGGGRDTEAFF.